These 20 T cell receptor beta chains originate from one sample sequenced in a study of tissue T cells after allogeneic stem cell transplantation. Repertoires were generated with immunoSEQ multiplex PCR, while TCRdb's copy carries only in-frame clones and drops some. The sample contains some 3,000 clones, roughly 53% of which appear only once. Time point of the sample: mouse harvest day 14 after allogeneic transplant. Mouse grafts combined 10^7 T-cell-depleted bone marrow cells with 10^6 splenic CD5+ T cells. The sequencing input was gut tissue. The receptors come from a female BALB/c mouse given C57BL/6 T cells with graft-versus-host disease after an allogeneic hematopoietic cell transplant.

This clone was detected only a few times. The genes and germline here are from mouse. The sequenced fragment ends 1 residue before the CDR3 boundary, so the rest is inferred from the germline J gene. Within the sample, other DNA sequences also encode this same CDR3. The chain employs TRBV3 and TRBJ2-7; D not resolved. The CDR3 length is 12 residues. CDR1 SNHLY and CDR2 FYNGKV come from the germline V gene (reference sequence). V gave up 2 bases and J gave up 4 bases, with 6 bases separating them. This CDR3 reads CASSLRGYEQYF. The part of the CDR3 DNA that was read is TGTGCCAGCAGCTTAAGAGGATATGAACAGTAC. Filled out from reference TRBV3 and TRBJ2-7, the complete variable domain reads GPKVLQIPSHQIIDMGQMVTLNCDPVSNHLYFYWYKQILGQQMEFLVNFYNGKVMEKSKLFKDQFSVERPDGSYFTLKIQPTALEDSAVYFCASSLRGYEQYFGPGTRLTVL.

Turning to this clone: Gene names refer to mouse genes. The read ends 1 residue early relative to the CDR3; the germline J gene fills the gap. This chain joins TRBV3 and TRBJ1-3, with D maybe TRBD1 (5 bases). The V gene lost 4 bases and the J gene lost 0 bases, with 7 bases spanning the gap. Germline lookup yields CDR1 SNHLY and CDR2 FYNGKV (reference sequence). The length of the CDR3 is 14 residues. CDR3 residues: CASSSGLSGNTLYF. Partial CDR3 DNA: TGTGCCAGCAGCTCGGGACTTTCTGGAAATACGCTCTAT. Complete variable domain (other parts from reference TRBV3 and TRBJ1-3): GPKVLQIPSHQIIDMGQMVTLNCDPVSNHLYFYWYKQILGQQMEFLVNFYNGKVMEKSKLFKDQFSVERPDGSYFTLKIQPTALEDSAVYFCASSSGLSGNTLYFGEGSRLIVV.

This clone counts as medium-sized. Gene and germline names: mouse. The sequenced fragment ends 1 residue before the CDR3 boundary, so the rest is inferred from the germline J gene. The genes are TRBV13-2 and TRBJ1-4; D is possibly TRBD1 (5 bases). The CDR3 sequence is 14 residues long. Trimming removed 0 bases at V and 5 bases at J, with 8 bases between. Germline V gene lookup returns CDR1 NNHNN and CDR2 SYGAGS (reference sequence). The DNA read from the CDR3 is TGTGCCAGCGGTGATGCATGGGGGAACGAAAGATTATTT. Its protein product is CASGDAWGNERLF. The whole CDR3 is CASGDAWGNERLFF.

There are a few counts of this clone. The germline and genes are mouse ones. Coverage ceases 1 residue before the CDR3 finishes, and the germline J gene fills in the end. V and J are TRBV26 and TRBJ2-1; D is ambiguous. CDR3 length: 13 residues. Deletions cut 4 bases from V and 0 bases from J, with 4 bases between. Germline V gene sequence: CDR1 KGHPV, CDR2 FQNQEV (reference sequence). This chain's CDR3 is CASSRVNYAEQFF. The sequenced part of the CDR3 DNA is TGTGCCAGCAGTCGGGTTAACTATGCTGAGCAGTTC.

Of note for this clone: Each gene name is a mouse one. The read terminates 1 residue before the CDR3 end, so the remaining end is supplied by the germline J gene. V and J are TRBV26 and TRBJ2-1, with 11 bases fitting TRBD2. Germline loops: CDR1 KGHPV, CDR2 FQNQEV (reference sequence). V was pared by 4 bases and J by 6 bases, with 2 bases of the junction left unmatched. The CDR3 extends over 14 amino acids. The CDR3 region is CASSQTGGGAEQFF. CDR3 bases read: TGTGCCAGCAGTCAGACTGGGGGGGGTGCTGAGCAGTTC.

Concerning this clone itself: Genes and germline are mouse. Here the CDR3 reads CASSLRGYEQYF. Partial CDR3 DNA: TGTGCCAGCAGCCTCAGGGGTTATGAACAGTAC. The gene calls are TRBV23 and TRBJ2-7; the D call of TRBD1 is as the table states it, not checked on the DNA. The read finishes 1 residue shy of the CDR3 end, and the germline J gene is used to complete it. Germline V gene sequence: CDR1 KGHTA, CDR2 FQNQQP. The CDR3 runs to 12 residues.

For this clone: Gene and germline names: mouse. The read ends 1 residue early relative to the CDR3; the germline J gene fills the gap. The gene calls are TRBV3 and TRBJ2-4; 7 bases line up with TRBD2. The trim removed 5 bases at V and 0 bases at J, leaving 5 bases unmatched. The length of the CDR3 is 15 residues. From germline, CDR1 is SNHLY and CDR2 FYNGKV (reference sequence). The sequenced part of the CDR3 DNA is TGTGCCAGCAGCCCCAGACTGGGTAGTCAAAACACCTTGTAC. Translated: CASSPRLGSQNTLY. The entire CDR3 sequence reads CASSPRLGSQNTLYF. Complete variable domain (other parts from reference TRBV3 and TRBJ2-4): GPKVLQIPSHQIIDMGQMVTLNCDPVSNHLYFYWYKQILGQQMEFLVNFYNGKVMEKSKLFKDQFSVERPDGSYFTLKIQPTALEDSAVYFCASSPRLGSQNTLYFGAGTRLSVL.

Concerning this clone: All gene names here are mouse names. Coverage ceases 1 residue before the CDR3 finishes, and the germline J gene fills in the end. The genes are TRBV26 and TRBJ2-7; D is uncertain. The V and J ends lost 7 bases and 1 base respectively, with 11 bases between them. The CDR3 runs to 13 residues. The germline CDR1 and CDR2 sequences are KGHPV and FQNQEV (reference sequence). The sequenced CDR3 bases are TGTGCCAGCACCCCGCACAAATCCTATGAACAGTAC. It translates to CASTPHKSYEQY. The entire CDR3 protein is CASTPHKSYEQYF. The whole variable domain, filled in from reference TRBV26 and TRBJ2-7, reads NSKVIQTPRYLVKGQGQKAKMRCIPEKGHPVVFWYQQNKNNEFKFLINFQNQEVLQQIDMTEKRFSAECPSNSPCSLEIQSSEAGDSALYLCASTPHKSYEQYFGPGTRLTVL.

As regards this clone: Gene names follow the mouse nomenclature. Read sequence stops 1 residue before the CDR3 end, and the germline J gene provides the missing end. This chain connects TRBV31 to TRBJ2-2; 8 bases agree with TRBD2. The CDR3 sequence is 16 residues long. The germline CDR1 and CDR2 sequences are GKSSPN and SITVG. The V and J ends lost 0 bases and 3 bases, in that order; junction bases with no gene match: 6. The CDR3 sequence: CAWSLWGARDTGQLYF. Incomplete CDR3 DNA: TGTGCCTGGAGTCTCTGGGGGGCCAGGGACACCGGGCAGCTCTAC.

By share, this clone counts as medium-sized (0.01 to 0.1%). Each gene name is a mouse one. The read falls 1 residue short of the CDR3 end, and the missing part is taken from the germline J gene. The gene calls are TRBV12-2 and TRBJ2-7; tentative D call: TRBD2 (6 bases). Germline V gene data show CDR1 as SGHLS and CDR2 as HYDKME. The ends were cut back, 4 bases at V and 0 bases at J, with 15 bases in the middle. The CDR3 covers 15 residues. CDR3 loop: CASSPLDWSSYEQYF. Incomplete CDR3 DNA: TGTGCCAGCTCCCCCCTTGACTGGAGCTCCTATGAACAGTAC. The whole variable domain, filled in from reference TRBV12-2 and TRBJ2-7, reads NSGVVQSPRYIIKGKGERSILKCIPISGHLSVAWYQQTQGQELKFFIQHYDKMERDKGNLPSRFSVQQFDDYHSEMNMSALELEDSAVYFCASSPLDWSSYEQYFGPGTRLTVL.

This clone was counted only a few times. The gene symbols are mouse symbols. Coverage ceases 1 residue before the CDR3 finishes, and the germline J gene fills in the end. The rearrangement links TRBV2 to TRBJ2-3, with no clear D. The V end lost 1 base, the J end lost 0 bases, and 5 bases lay between the germline ends. CDR3 length: 14 amino acids. Germline loops: CDR1 LGHNA, CDR2 YSYQKL. CDR3 amino acids: CASSQGGSAETLYF. CDR3 bases read: TGTGCCAGCAGCCAAGGTGGAAGTGCAGAAACGCTGTAT.

Notes on this clone: Each gene name is a mouse one. The read ends 1 residue early relative to the CDR3; the germline J gene fills the gap. The chain has TRBV26 and TRBJ1-6; no reliable D call. TRBJ1-6 is recorded as an ORF, its role being uncertain. Germline assignment: CDR1 KGHPV and CDR2 FQNQEV (reference sequence). The CDR3 spans 13 residues. The germline V and J ends were trimmed by 5 bases and 4 bases, with 6 bases remaining between them. Partial CDR3 DNA: TGTGCCAGCAGTTCGCATTATAATTCGCCCCTCTAC. It codes for CASSSHYNSPLY. Given in full, the CDR3 is CASSSHYNSPLYF.

Notes on this clone: Mouse gene names and germline throughout. The read terminates 1 residue ahead of where the CDR3 ends, so the germline J gene completes it. The V and J genes are TRBV2 and TRBJ2-4, with a weak D call TRBD2 (6 bases). The CDR3 consists of 14 residues. Germline V gene data show CDR1 as LGHNA and CDR2 as YSYQKL. Deletions cut 4 bases from V and 0 bases from J, with 8 bases between. Partial CDR3 DNA: TGTGCCAGCAGCCGGACTGCTAGTCAAAACACCTTGTAC. Its protein product is CASSRTASQNTLY. In full, the CDR3 is CASSRTASQNTLYF. The whole variable domain, remainder taken from reference TRBV2 and TRBJ2-4, is DPKIIQKPKYLVAVTGSEKILICEQYLGHNAMYWYRQSAKKPLEFMFSYSYQKLMDNQTASSRFQPQSSKKNHLDLQITALKPDDSATYFCASSRTASQNTLYFGAGTRLSVL.

Note on this clone: Gene names are the mouse ones. The read gets to within 1 residue of the CDR3 end, and the germline J gene fills in the rest. V and J are TRBV26 and TRBJ1-3; 8 positions agree with TRBD1. Germline CDR1 KGHPV, CDR2 FQNQEV (reference sequence). V shed 2 bases and J 0 bases; nucleotides not matched to a gene: 3. This CDR3 contains 16 residues. The CDR3 reads CASSLRTGSSGNTLYF. CDR3 bases read: TGTGCCAGCAGTCTGCGGACAGGGTCTTCTGGAAATACGCTCTAT.

About this clone itself: Gene and germline names: mouse. Here the CDR3 reads CASSSGRTNSDYTF. The covered CDR3 bases are TGTGCCAGCAGCTCAGGACGGACAAACTCCGACTACACC. V and J are TRBV4 and TRBJ1-2, with D unresolved. The sequence runs out 1 residue before the end of the CDR3; the remainder is reconstructed from the germline J gene. The length of the CDR3 is 14 residues. Per the germline V gene, CDR1 is LGHDT and CDR2 is YNNKQL (reference sequence). Trimming cost V 4 bases and J 0 bases, with 9 bases left between them.

A remark on this clone: Mouse gene names apply. The read stops 1 residue short of the end of the CDR3; the missing end is completed from the germline J gene. The chain joins TRBV12-1 to TRBJ2-7, with TRBD2 matching over 8 bases. Germline V gives CDR1 SGHSN, CDR2 HYEKVE. The CDR3 length is 13 residues. V gave up 1 base and J gave up 7 bases; unmatched junction bases: 5. CDR3 DNA (partial): TGTGCCAGCTCTCTGGGGGGGGCGCTCGAACAGTAC. It encodes CASSLGGALEQY. The whole CDR3 protein is CASSLGGALEQYF.

Concerning this clone itself: The genes and germline here are from mouse. CDR3 sequence: CASSDGGRGYEQYF. The DNA read from the CDR3 is TGTGCCAGCAGTGATGGGGGCCGGGGATATGAACAGTAC. This chain joins TRBV13-1 and TRBJ2-7, with D tentatively TRBD1 or TRBD2 (5 bases each). Sequencing ends 1 residue short of the CDR3 end; the germline J gene provides the rest. The CDR3 is 14 residues long. V was cut by 0 bases and J by 4 bases, with 11 bases left in between. Germline V gives CDR1 NSHNY, CDR2 SYGAGN.

This clone is large within its sample. Germline and genes: mouse. The observed sequence ends 1 residue before the CDR3 terminus, with the missing tail filled in from the germline J gene. This chain connects TRBV3 to TRBJ2-3; 12 bases line up with TRBD2. This CDR3 has 17 residues. Germline-derived CDR1 and CDR2 are SNHLY and FYNGKV (reference sequence). The ends lost 1 base at V and 2 bases at J; junction bases unmatched: 4. Partial CDR3 DNA: TGTGCCAGCAGCTTAGGGGGGACTGGGGGGCCTGCAGAAACGCTGTAT. Translated: CASSLGGTGGPAETLY. The entire CDR3 protein is CASSLGGTGGPAETLYF.

For this clone: Genes and germline are mouse. The read ends 1 residue early relative to the CDR3; the germline J gene fills the gap. The gene calls are TRBV15 and TRBJ1-1; 8 bases are shared with TRBD1. The V gene's germline CDR1 is SGHND and CDR2 FRSKSL. The CDR3 extends over 11 amino acids. The junction had 0 bases not matched to a gene; V was cut back by 1 base and J by 11 bases. The CDR3 protein is CASSLGDRVFF. The sequenced part of the CDR3 DNA is TGTGCCAGCAGTTTAGGGGACAGGGTCTTC. Looking up the rest from reference TRBV15 and TRBJ1-1 gives the full variable domain: DAGVTQTPRHEVAEKGQTIILKCEPVSGHNDLFWYRQTKIQGLELLSYFRSKSLMEDGGAFKDRFKAEMLNSSFSTLKIQPTEPKDSAVYLCASSLGDRVFFGKGTRLTVV.

Within the sample, this clone is large (0.1 to 1%). Genes here carry mouse names. Sequencing ends 1 residue short of the CDR3 end; the germline J gene provides the rest. The V gene is TRBV13-3, the J gene TRBJ1-5; the D is unclear. Germline CDR1 reads NNHDY; CDR2 reads SYVADS. Trimming removed 0 bases at V and 3 bases at J, with 1 base between. This CDR3 has 12 amino acids. The CDR3 protein is CASSDGNQAPLF. The part of the CDR3 DNA that was read is TGTGCCAGCAGTGATGGCAACCAGGCTCCGCTT.